This TCR beta chain was observed in a study of blood T cell repertoires in COVID-19. This clone is categorized as medium-sized. The sample holds other DNA sequences that translate to the same CDR3. In the study's own analysis: Amplifying reference gene primers gave estimates of nucleated cell counts. The method was immunoSEQ multiplex PCR; TCRdb's version includes in-frame clones alone and lacks a portion of them. The DNA gave D and trimming, while V, J and clone size come from that table. The sample lists 35,000 to 50,000 clones, roughly nine tenths occurring once. The germline gives CDR1 KGHSH, CDR2 LQKENI. This CDR3 is built from 13 residues. The junction had 1 base not matched to a gene; V was cut back by 3 bases and J by 2 bases.

The clonotype originates from a man between 65 and 79 years old with active COVID-19. The chain couples TRBV18 to TRBJ2-7; 7 positions match TRBD1. The sample comprised peripheral blood. The CDR3 loop is CASSPGQTYEQYF. The CDR3 nucleotides read TGTGCCAGCTCACCGGGACAGACCTACGAGCAGTACTTC.